The present TCR beta chain was sequenced within a study of CD8 T cells in ankylosing spondylitis. Whole-study results and caveats: What seemed typical of ankylosing spondylitis blood was a TCR beta motif built from several highly homologous variants.

Many counts were recorded for this clonotype. The antigen remains unidentified. Quantitative molecular-barcoded 5'-RACE generated the TCR beta libraries. TCRdb reanalysed the 5' RACE reads using MiXCR and keeps one entry per CDR3 protein. The table includes 35,000 to 45,000 distinct CDR3 sequences, 11% detected once. The CDR3 contains 15 residues. Germline CDR1 is MNHEY and CDR2 is SVGEGT. J gave up 9 bases and V 5 bases, and 7 bases lay outside the gene matches. J is TRBJ2-1 and V is TRBV6-2 or TRBV6-3; 13 bases line up with TRBD2. The source is a male donor with ankylosing spondylitis or in good health (not recorded which). The sequenced material came from blood, either unsorted or a sorted T cell fraction (not recorded which). Written as DNA, the CDR3 is TGTGCCAGCAGTCCAACTAGCGGGGGGGCCGGTGAGCAGTTCTTC. This encodes CASSPTSGGAGEQFF.